The 25 T cell receptor beta chains below were found in one sample sequenced in a study of cytomegalovirus exposure and HLA in healthy donors. The PCR was carried out with 60 Vbeta primers and 13 Jbeta primers. Sequenced by immunoSEQ multiplex PCR; TCRdb stores in-frame clones only, minus some. Of under 200,000 clones listed, roughly 84% were seen once; the top ten hold over 2.5%. The sequenced sample was PBMCs. The receptors derive from a woman aged 45-65 years in good health and CMV-seropositive.

The rearrangement uses TRBV7-9 and TRBJ2-5, with 10 positions matching TRBD1. Germline loops: CDR1 SEHNR, CDR2 FQNEAQ (reference sequence). The V segment lost 3 bases and the J segment 5 bases; nucleotides outside the gene matches: 9. The CDR3 loop spans 16 amino acids. The CDR3 sequence: CASSFIAGTGVETQYF. CDR3 coding DNA: TGTGCCAGCAGCTTTATAGCCGGGACAGGGGTGGAGACCCAGTACTTC. The full variable domain, in which reference TRBV7-9 and TRBJ2-5 provide the parts outside the CDR3, is DTGVSQNPRHKITKRGQNVTFRCDPISEHNRLYWYRQTLGQGPEFLTYFQNEAQLEKSRLLSDRFSAERPKGSFSTLEIQRTEQGDSAMYLCASSFIAGTGVETQYFGPGTRLLVL.

The chain combines TRBV6-1 with TRBJ2-7; 13 bases are a match to TRBD2. Unmatched junction bases numbered 3, after V lost 10 bases and J lost 0 bases. Germline CDR1 reads MNHNS; CDR2 reads SASEGT. The CDR3 runs to 14 residues. CDR3 loop: CATRTSGGSYEQYF. In nucleotides, the CDR3 is TGTGCCACCCGGACTAGCGGGGGCTCCTACGAGCAGTACTTC.

The gene calls are TRBV30 and TRBJ1-2; tentatively, D is TRBD1 (5 bases). V lost 0 bases, J lost 3 bases, and 14 bases lay in between. Per the germline V gene, CDR1 is GTSNPN and CDR2 is SVGIG (reference sequence). The CDR3 contains 15 residues. The CDR3 loop reads CAWSVEGASYYGYTF. CDR3 DNA: TGTGCCTGGAGTGTAGAAGGGGCTTCTTACTATGGCTACACCTTC. The full variable domain, completed using reference TRBV30 and TRBJ1-2, is SQTIHQWPATLVQPVGSPLSLECTVEGTSNPNLYWYRQAAGRGLQLLFYSVGIGQISSEVPQNLSASRPQDRQFILSSKKLLLSDSGFYLCAWSVEGASYYGYTFGSGTRLTVV.

The chain links TRBV18 to TRBJ2-3, with D unresolved. Germline V CDR1 and CDR2: KGHSH, LQKENI. V was trimmed by 3 bases and J by 0 bases, leaving 16 bases between them. This CDR3 contains 17 residues. The CDR3 DNA follows: TGTGCCAGCTCACCGACGCTCGGCAGAGGTAGCACAGATACGCAGTATTTT. Its protein is CASSPTLGRGSTDTQYF.

In the case of this clone: The identical CDR3 is also encoded by other nucleotide sequences in the sample. The chain is built from TRBV5-1 and TRBJ2-7; TRBD1 matches at 10 bases. This CDR3 is built from 14 residues. V shed 0 bases, J shed 3 bases, and the junction held 0 bases outside the gene matches. The V gene's germline CDR1 is SGHRS and CDR2 YFSETQ. CDR3 in DNA: TGCGCCAGCAGCTTGGGGACAGGGGGCTACGAGCAGTACTTC. It codes for CASSLGTGGYEQYF.

The rearrangement uses TRBV7-2 and TRBJ2-7; TRBD2 matches at 9 bases. Germline loops: CDR1 SGHTA, CDR2 FQGNSA. After removal of 5 bases from V and 2 bases from J, the junction contained 13 bases not matched to a gene. CDR3 size: 17 residues. CDR3 loop: CASSPNPTLAGTYEQYF. The DNA for the CDR3 is TGTGCCAGCAGCCCCAACCCCACCCTAGCGGGGACCTACGAGCAGTACTTC.

This clone turned up a few times. The same CDR3 can be traced to other DNA sequences in this sample. V gene TRBV4-1 combines with J gene TRBJ2-3; unclear D gene. The germline V and J ends were trimmed by 0 bases and 0 bases, with 4 bases remaining between them. This CDR3 spans 14 amino acids. Germline CDR1 is MGHRA and CDR2 is YSYEKL. The CDR3 loop reads CASSQEGSTDTQYF. DNA of the CDR3: TGCGCCAGCAGCCAAGAGGGCAGCACAGATACGCAGTATTTT.

This clone was detected once. The chain uses TRBV11-2 and TRBJ2-2; 11 bases fit TRBD1. The germline gives CDR1 SGHAT, CDR2 FQNNGV. The CDR3 length is 16 residues. V was pared by 5 bases and J by 5 bases, with 7 bases of the junction left unmatched. The CDR3 sequence is CASSPSDRGRTGELFF. The CDR3, as DNA: TGTGCCAGCAGCCCGTCGGACAGGGGGCGTACCGGGGAGCTGTTTTTT.

V and J are TRBV5-1 and TRBJ2-3; 11 positions match TRBD2. V was clipped by 4 bases and J by 10 bases; unmatched bases: 8. The CDR3 runs to 14 residues. Germline V lookup: CDR1 SGHRS, CDR2 YFSETQ. CDR3 in DNA: TGCGCCAGCAGCCCGACTAGCGGGGAGGGTGCGCAGTATTTT. Its translation is CASSPTSGEGAQYF.

This clone came up many times. CDR3 region: CASSLLGGNGEKLFF. For the CDR3, the DNA is TGTGCCAGCAGCTTGTTGGGGGGGAATGGTGAAAAACTGTTTTTT. V is TRBV5-6 and J is TRBJ1-4; a possible D gene is TRBD1 (5 bases). This CDR3 spans 15 amino acids. Trimming took 1 base from V and 7 from J, leaving 14 bases between them. Looked up from germline, CDR1 is SGHDT and CDR2 is YYEEEE. Drawing the rest from reference TRBV5-6 and TRBJ1-4, the complete variable domain is DAGVTQSPTHLIKTRGQQVTLRCSPKSGHDTVSWYQQALGQGPQFIFQYYEEEERQRGNFPDRFSGHQFPNYSSELNVNALLLGDSALYLCASSLLGGNGEKLFFGSGTQLSVL.

This chain joins TRBV5-1 and TRBJ1-1, with D possibly being TRBD1 (6 bases). Trimming left V 6 bases short and J 0 bases short, with 15 bases between. The CDR3 is 15 residues long. Germline CDR1 is SGHRS and CDR2 is YFSETQ. The CDR3 reads CASTSGQKMNTEAFF. The CDR3 bases are TGCGCCAGCACCTCTGGACAGAAAATGAACACTGAAGCTTTCTTT.

This clone was seen just once. The V gene is TRBV5-5, the J gene TRBJ2-5; D may be TRBD2 (6 bases). The CDR3 length is 12 residues. Germline V gene sequence: CDR1 SGHKS, CDR2 YYEKEE (reference sequence). V lost 9 bases, J lost 4 bases, and 13 bases lay in between. CDR3 in amino acids: CATGGAGETQYF. CDR3 bases: TGTGCCACCGGCGGGGCAGGAGAGACCCAGTACTTC. Drawing the rest from reference TRBV5-5 and TRBJ2-5, the complete variable domain is DAGVTQSPTHLIKTRGQQVTLRCSPISGHKSVSWYQQVLGQGPQFIFQYYEKEERGRGNFPDRFSARQFPNYSSELNVNALLLGDSALYLCATGGAGETQYFGPGTRLLVL.

This sequence joins TRBV11-3 and TRBJ2-3, with a weak D call TRBD2 (7 bases). V gave up 1 base and J gave up 4 bases, with 12 bases separating them. CDR1 and CDR2 (germline): SGHNT, YENEEA. The CDR3 extends over 15 amino acids. Written as DNA, the CDR3 is TGTGCCAGCAGCTTAGGGGGGCGGGGGCCAGATACGCAGTATTTT. Translated: CASSLGGRGPDTQYF.

The V call is TRBV7-9, the J call TRBJ1-1, with 7 bases lining up with TRBD1. The CDR3 spans 15 residues. With V trimmed by 0 bases and J by 1 base, 2 bases remained unmatched. CDR1 and CDR2 from the germline V gene are SEHNR and FQNEAQ (reference sequence). This CDR3 reads CASSLATGANTEAFF. The CDR3 DNA is TGTGCCAGCAGCTTAGCAACAGGGGCGAACACTGAAGCTTTCTTT.

Here the CDR3 DNA reads TGTGCCATCAGTGAGCGAAGCGGGGGGACCTCCAGTGAGACCCAGTACTTC. Protein: CAISERSGGTSSETQYF. The chain is built from TRBV10-3 and TRBJ2-5; 9 bases line up with TRBD2. This CDR3 is built from 17 residues. The junction had 12 bases not matched to a gene; V was cut back by 2 bases and J by 5 bases. Germline loops: CDR1 ENHRY, CDR2 SYGVKD.

The rearrangement links TRBV6-6 to TRBJ1-1; TRBD1 matches at 9 bases. CDR3 length: 14 amino acids. Trimming at V came to 7 bases and at J to 1 base, leaving 4 bases not matched to a gene. Germline V lookup: CDR1 MNHNY, CDR2 SVGAGI (reference sequence). DNA of the CDR3: TGTGCCAGCAATCCGGGACAGGGGAACACTGAAGCTTTCTTT. This sequence encodes CASNPGQGNTEAFF.

CDR3 loop: CASTLGSLRAGELFF. DNA for the CDR3: TGTGCCAGCACCCTCGGGTCCCTCCGGGCCGGGGAGCTGTTTTTT. V gene TRBV11-2 combines with J gene TRBJ2-2, with D hard to call. Germline V CDR1 and CDR2: SGHAT, FQNNGV. Trimming pared 7 bases from V and 6 bases from J, leaving 18 bases between. The CDR3 is 15 amino acids.

The table lists this clone with a count of one. The gene calls are TRBV18 and TRBJ2-2; 7 nucleotides agree with TRBD2. Looked up from germline, CDR1 is KGHSH and CDR2 is LQKENI. The CDR3 loop spans 16 amino acids. V dropped 3 bases and J dropped 3; count of bases not matched to a gene: 7. The CDR3 spells CASSPPQGRDTGELFF. CDR3 DNA: TGTGCCAGCTCACCCCCACAAGGGAGGGACACCGGGGAGCTGTTTTTT.

This clone was counted a few times. The V call is TRBV5-6, the J call TRBJ1-1, with unresolved D. V was cut by 0 bases and J by 1 base, with 7 bases left in between. This CDR3 contains 14 residues. Germline CDR1 reads SGHDT; CDR2 reads YYEEEE. The CDR3 here is CASSLEGENTEAFF. In DNA, the CDR3 is TGTGCCAGCAGCTTGGAGGGAGAGAACACTGAAGCTTTCTTT.

The chain combines TRBV9 with TRBJ2-1, with TRBD1 matching over 9 bases. V gave up 0 bases and J gave up 2 bases; unmatched junction bases: 0. The CDR3 sequence is 15 residues long. Germline V gives CDR1 SGDLS, CDR2 YYNGEE. As DNA, the CDR3 is TGTGCCAGCAGCGTAGGACAGGGGGCCTACAATGAGCAGTTCTTC. Translating it yields CASSVGQGAYNEQFF.

Comment on this clone: Within the sample, other DNA sequences also encode this same CDR3. The chain combines TRBV19 with TRBJ1-4, with 9 bases fitting TRBD1. The germline V gene encodes CDR1 LNHDA and CDR2 SQIVND (reference sequence). V shed 6 bases, J shed 4 bases, and the junction held 9 bases outside the gene matches. CDR3 size: 16 residues. CDR3 coding DNA: TGTGCCAGTAGGACGGGACAGGGCGGACGTAATGAAAAACTGTTTTTT. Translating it yields CASRTGQGGRNEKLFF.

This chain uses TRBV23-1 with TRBJ2-5, with D perhaps matching TRBD1 (6 bases). TRBV23-1 is flagged as an ORF with uncertain function. V lost 2 bases and J lost 5, with 21 bases in between. The CDR3 runs 17 residues. In DNA form, the CDR3 reads TGCGCCAGCAGTCAACCCGGGACACGTACTTTGGGGGAGACCCAGTACTTC. The encoded protein is CASSQPGTRTLGETQYF.

The V gene is TRBV7-3, the J gene TRBJ2-7; 8 positions agree with TRBD1. J gave up 4 bases and V 5 bases, and 4 bases lay outside the gene matches. CDR1 SGHTA and CDR2 FQGTGA come from the germline V gene. The CDR3 runs 13 residues. The CDR3 spells CASSKDREYEQYF. CDR3 in DNA: TGTGCCAGCAGCAAGGACAGGGAGTACGAGCAGTACTTC.

The rearrangement uses TRBV5-1 and TRBJ2-5; a possible D gene is TRBD2 (5 bases). Trimming took 5 bases from V and 0 from J, leaving 14 bases between them. The CDR3 consists of 15 residues. Germline-derived CDR1 and CDR2 are SGHRS and YFSETQ. CDR3 in amino acids: CASRRLPGNQETQYF. CDR3 bases: TGCGCCAGCAGGCGTCTTCCGGGAAACCAAGAGACCCAGTACTTC.

The chain uses TRBV5-5 and TRBJ2-5; D is uncertain. The CDR3 contains 15 residues. With 1 base removed from V and 2 bases from J, the gap between germline ends came to 12 bases. The germline gives CDR1 SGHKS, CDR2 YYEKEE (reference sequence). CDR3 nucleotides: TGTGCCAGCAGCTTGTCGGCAACTACTCAAGAGACCCAGTACTTC. The encoded protein is CASSLSATTQETQYF.